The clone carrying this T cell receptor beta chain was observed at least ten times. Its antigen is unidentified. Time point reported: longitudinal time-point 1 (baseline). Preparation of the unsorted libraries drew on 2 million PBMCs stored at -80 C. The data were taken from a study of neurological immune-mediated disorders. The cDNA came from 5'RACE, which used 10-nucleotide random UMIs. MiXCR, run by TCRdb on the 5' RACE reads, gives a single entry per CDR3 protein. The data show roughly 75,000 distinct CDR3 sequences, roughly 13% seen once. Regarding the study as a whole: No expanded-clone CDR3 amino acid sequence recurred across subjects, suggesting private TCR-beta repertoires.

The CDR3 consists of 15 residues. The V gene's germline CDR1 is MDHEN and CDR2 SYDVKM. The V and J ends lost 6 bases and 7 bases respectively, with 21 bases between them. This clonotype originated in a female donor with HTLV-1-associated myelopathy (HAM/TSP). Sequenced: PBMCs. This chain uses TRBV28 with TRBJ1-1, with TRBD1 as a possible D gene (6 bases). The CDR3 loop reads CASSQGATGRGEAFF. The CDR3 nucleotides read TGTGCCAGCAGCCAAGGGGCCACAGGGAGGGGTGAAGCTTTCTTT.